This TCR beta chain was observed in a study of CD8 T cells in ankylosing spondylitis. Study results and caveats: Characteristic, it appeared, of ankylosing spondylitis blood was a TCR beta motif of 7 or 8 highly homologous variants. Reported data indicate significant enrichment of disease-linked clones within matched ankylosing spondylitis synovial fluid.

Details on this clonotype: Its antigen is still unknown.

Each TCR beta library was made by quantitative 5'-RACE that incorporated molecular barcodes. MiXCR, applied by TCRdb to the 5' RACE reads, yields one record per CDR3 protein. Of fewer than 250,000 distinct CDR3 sequences in the sample, more than 25% were seen once. The sample comprised blood, either unsorted or a sorted T cell fraction (not recorded which). This TCR was recovered from a male donor with ankylosing spondylitis or in good health (not recorded which).

The CDR3 nucleotides are TGCAGTGCAAGCCGGGGTGCGAGGTGGGATACGCAGTATTTT. It yields the protein CSASRGARWDTQYF. This sequence joins TRBV20-1 and TRBJ2-3, with D tentatively TRBD2 (5 bases). This CDR3 region has 14 residues. V was shortened by 6 bases and J by 6 bases, with 19 bases between the two germline ends. Germline CDR1 and CDR2: DFQATT and SNEGSKA (reference sequence).